These T cell receptor beta chains were read from a single sample in a study of blood T cell repertoires in COVID-19. Profiled with immunoSEQ multiplex PCR; TCRdb holds only in-frame clones, not every one. In the table there are 65,000 or so clones, approximately 80% of which are singletons. Sequencing was performed on peripheral blood. The receptors stem from a man aged 25-45 years with COVID-19, enrolled during active disease. CDR3s include the opening cysteine and the closing phenylalanine or tryptophan. D genes are given only for firm matches. Not all rows give a size; the values are once, few, many and, for expanded clones, a class.

v_call	clone_size	j_call	d_call	cdr3_aa	cdr3_nt
TRBV28	NA	TRBJ1-2	NA	CASSSRGGAGYTF	TGTGCCAGCAGTTCCCGTGGGGGGGCGGGCTACACCTTC
TRBV2	NA	TRBJ2-7	TRBD2	CATGGGPSYEQYF	TGTGCCACCGGCGGGGGGCCATCCTACGAGCAGTACTTC
TRBV27	NA	TRBJ2-1	NA	CASSPFSSYNEQFF	TGTGCCAGCAGCCCCTTTAGCTCCTACAATGAGCAGTTCTTC
TRBV6-5	medium-sized	TRBJ2-1	TRBD2	CASSSLAVSYNEQFF	TGTGCCAGCAGTTCACTAGCGGTTTCCTACAATGAGCAGTTCTTC
TRBV19	few	TRBJ1-1	NA	CASSLTGMNTEAFF	TGTGCCAGTAGCTTAACAGGGATGAACACTGAAGCTTTCTTT
TRBV10-3	NA	TRBJ2-3	TRBD1	CAVIKGPGGNTQYF	TGTGCCGTCATTAAGGGGCCAGGGGGCAATACGCAGTATTTT
TRBV6-4	NA	TRBJ1-1	NA	CASSAGTGGGTEAFF	TGTGCCAGCAGCGCCGGGACGGGGGGTGGCACTGAAGCTTTCTTT
TRBV18	few	TRBJ2-5	TRBD2	CASSPAGTSGQETQYF	TGTGCCAGCTCACCAGCTGGGACTAGCGGACAAGAGACCCAGTACTTC
TRBV18	NA	TRBJ2-3	NA	CASSPPWGPPGDTQYF	TGTGCCAGCTCACCACCGTGGGGCCCGCCCGGAGATACGCAGTATTTT
TRBV7-2	few	TRBJ2-7	TRBD1	CASSLDRGSEQYF	TGTGCCAGCAGCTTGGACAGGGGGAGCGAGCAGTACTTC
TRBV4-1	NA	TRBJ1-1	TRBD1	CASSRKGQGDTEAFF	TGCGCCAGCAGCCGAAAGGGACAGGGGGACACTGAAGCTTTCTTT
TRBV5-1	NA	TRBJ2-1	TRBD1	CASSPGQGVNEQFF	TGCGCCAGCAGCCCGGGACAGGGGGTGAATGAGCAGTTCTTC
TRBV6-2/TRBV6-3	NA	TRBJ1-2	TRBD1	CASSRGTGEKYGYTF	TGTGCCAGCAGTCGAGGGACAGGGGAAAAGTATGGCTACACCTTC
TRBV6-5	NA	TRBJ1-5	NA	CASSDRINQPQHF	TGTGCCAGCAGCGACAGGATCAATCAGCCCCAGCATTTT
TRBV27	NA	TRBJ1-1	TRBD1	CASRGTGGSAEAFF	TGTGCCAGCAGAGGGACAGGGGGGAGCGCTGAAGCTTTCTTT
TRBV28	NA	TRBJ1-3	NA	CASSLDRYSGNTIYF	TGTGCCAGCAGTCTTGACAGGTACTCTGGAAACACCATATATTTT
TRBV4-1	NA	TRBJ1-1	TRBD1	CASSPETGGLDTEAFF	TGCGCCAGCAGCCCCGAGACAGGGGGCTTGGACACTGAAGCTTTCTTT
TRBV9	NA	TRBJ2-7	NA	CASSVGPPEYYEQYF	TGTGCCAGCAGCGTAGGCCCTCCAGAATACTACGAGCAGTACTTC